Below, 26 T cell receptor beta chains from the same sample are listed, as sequenced in a study of T cells in narcolepsy. Measured with immunoSEQ multiplex PCR; TCRdb has only the in-frame clones, and not every one. The table lists around 28,000 clones, about four fifths of them singletons. Input material: CD45RA- memory CD4+ T cells from PBMCs. The receptor set was obtained from a human donor with narcolepsy.

This chain connects TRBV2 to TRBJ2-7; D unclear. The CDR3 sequence is 12 residues long. The ends were cut back, 4 bases at V and 1 base at J, with 5 bases in the middle. CDR1 and CDR2 (germline): SNHLY, FYNNEI. The CDR3 coding sequence is TGTGCCAGCAGTGTGTTATCCTACGAGCAGTACTTC. It specifies CASSVLSYEQYF.

The chain links TRBV9 to TRBJ1-1; D ambiguous. This CDR3 has 14 residues. Per the germline V gene, CDR1 is SGDLS and CDR2 is YYNGEE. Trimming cost V 0 bases and J 1 base, with 7 bases left between them. CDR3 DNA sequence: TGTGCCAGCAGCGTAGGAACGGGGAACACTGAAGCTTTCTTT. As protein: CASSVGTGNTEAFF.

The gene calls are TRBV6-4 and TRBJ2-5, with no clear D. The CDR3 loop spans 9 amino acids. Germline V gene data show CDR1 as MRHNA and CDR2 as SNTAGT. The ends were cut back, 7 bases at V and 4 bases at J, with 1 base in the middle. The chain's CDR3 is CASIETQYF. CDR3 nucleotides: TGTGCCAGCATAGAGACCCAGTACTTC.

This clone was picked up a small number of times. The V call is TRBV4-1, the J call TRBJ2-1; TRBD1 matches 9 bases. Germline CDR1 MGHRA, CDR2 YSYEKL. The CDR3 is 16 residues long. V shed 2 bases, J shed 7 bases, and the junction held 9 bases outside the gene matches. The CDR3 loop is CASSQPPGQGGNEQFF. DNA for the CDR3: TGCGCCAGCAGCCAACCGCCGGGACAGGGAGGGAATGAGCAGTTCTTC.

This chain links TRBV7-2 with TRBJ2-3, with D perhaps matching TRBD2 (7 bases). CDR1 is SGHTA, CDR2 FQGNSA, per germline. The CDR3 is made up of 18 amino acids. The germline V and J ends were trimmed by 0 bases and 2 bases, with 18 bases remaining between them. The CDR3 loop reads CASSLARLQRGATDTQYF. Written as DNA, the CDR3 is TGTGCCAGCAGCTTAGCGCGTCTACAACGGGGGGCCACAGATACGCAGTATTTT.

The V and J genes are TRBV2 and TRBJ2-6, with D tentatively TRBD1 (5 bases). The CDR3 has 16 amino acids. Germline V gene sequence: CDR1 SNHLY, CDR2 FYNNEI. V was cut by 6 bases and J by 2 bases, with 14 bases left in between. CDR3 in amino acids: CASRQGVSAGANVLTF. The CDR3, as DNA: TGTGCCAGCAGGCAGGGCGTATCGGCTGGGGCCAACGTCCTGACTTTC.

A word on this clone: In the same sample, other DNA sequences code for this CDR3. This chain connects TRBV27 to TRBJ2-7; tentative D call: TRBD1 (6 bases). The CDR3 totals 14 residues. Germline V gives CDR1 MNHEY, CDR2 SMNVEV (reference sequence). Trimming removed 6 bases at V and 2 bases at J, with 14 bases between. The CDR3 DNA is TGTGCCAGCAGCCTACAGGGCCCGACCTACGAGCAGTACTTC. Encoded protein: CASSLQGPTYEQYF.

This clone was observed a single time. V is TRBV19 and J is TRBJ2-1, with 7 bases that match TRBD2. This CDR3 comprises 13 residues. V was pared by 2 bases and J by 7 bases, with 2 bases of the junction left unmatched. From germline, CDR1 is LNHDA and CDR2 SQIVND (reference sequence). This chain's CDR3 is CASSITGGNEQFF. The CDR3 nucleotides read TGTGCCAGTAGTATAACCGGGGGGAATGAGCAGTTCTTC.

The V gene is TRBV25-1, the J gene TRBJ1-1; D is undetermined. Germline loops: CDR1 MGHDK, CDR2 SYGVNS. V lost 5 bases and J 0 bases, leaving 19 bases between the germline ends. The CDR3 runs 17 residues. The CDR3 reads CASSLFLSGNMNTEAFF. The DNA for the CDR3 is TGTGCCAGCAGTCTATTCCTGTCGGGGAACATGAACACTGAAGCTTTCTTT.

This clone was found once. The chain employs TRBV6-5 and TRBJ2-7, with D possibly called TRBD1 or TRBD2 (5 bases each). Trimming left V 7 bases short and J 4 bases short, with 17 bases between. Germline V gene data show CDR1 as MNHEY and CDR2 as SVGAGI. The CDR3 has 14 amino acids. This CDR3 reads CASTEGNSRYEQYF. The CDR3 DNA is TGTGCCAGCACCGAGGGGAACTCGAGGTACGAGCAGTACTTC.

The sample holds a few counts of this clone. V is TRBV18 and J is TRBJ1-3, with D unresolved. V was shortened by 5 bases and J by 0 bases, with 5 bases between the two germline ends. This CDR3 spans 13 amino acids. Germline V gene data show CDR1 as KGHSH and CDR2 as LQKENI. CDR3 DNA sequence: TGTGCCAGCTCAATATCCTCTGGAAACACCATATATTTT. Translated, it gives CASSISSGNTIYF.

The rearrangement joins TRBV7-8 to TRBJ1-1; D call uncertain. Trimming removed 2 bases from V and 2 bases from J, with 6 bases in between. The CDR3 covers 13 residues. Germline V lookup: CDR1 SGHVS, CDR2 FQNEAQ. The chain's CDR3 is CASSLTGNTEAFF. The DNA for the CDR3 is TGTGCCAGCAGCTTAACGGGTAACACTGAAGCTTTCTTT. Full variable domain (remainder filled in from reference TRBV7-8 and TRBJ1-1): GAGVSQSPRYKVAKRGQDVALRCDPISGHVSLFWYQQALGQGPEFLTYFQNEAQLDKSGLPSDRFFAERPEGSVSTLKIQRTQQEDSAVYLCASSLTGNTEAFFGQGTRLTVV.

The table lists this clone with a few counts. For the CDR3, the DNA is TGTGCCACCAGCAGAGGAGGGAACAATCAGCCCCAGCATTTT. Translated: CATSRGGNNQPQHF. J is TRBJ1-5 and V is TRBV15; D unclear. Trimming left V 1 base short and J 3 bases short, with 7 bases between. CDR3 length: 14 amino acids. From germline, CDR1 is LNHNV and CDR2 YYDKDF (reference sequence). Filled out from reference TRBV15 and TRBJ1-5, the complete variable domain reads DAMVIQNPRYQVTQFGKPVTLSCSQTLNHNVMYWYQQKSSQAPKLLFHYYDKDFNNEADTPDNFQSRRPNTSFCFLDIRSPGLGDTAMYLCATSRGGNNQPQHFGDGTRLSIL.

The rearrangement uses TRBV6-5 and TRBJ1-3; no definite D call. The CDR3 has 15 amino acids. Germline CDR1 MNHEY, CDR2 SVGAGI. V lost 8 bases to trimming and J lost 5 bases, with 19 bases between them. This CDR3 is CASSARAPKRNTIYF. The CDR3 bases are TGTGCCAGCTCCGCCCGGGCCCCCAAACGAAACACCATATATTTT.

The gene calls are TRBV12-5 and TRBJ2-3; 8 bases are a match to TRBD1. CDR1 is LGHNT, CDR2 FRNRAP, per germline. Trimming at V came to 1 base and at J to 3 bases, leaving 3 bases not matched to a gene. The CDR3 totals 15 residues. Here the CDR3 DNA reads TGTGCTAGTGGTTTGGGACAGGGGATGACAGATACGCAGTATTTT. Protein product: CASGLGQGMTDTQYF.

The genes are TRBV10-3 and TRBJ1-6, with 8 positions matching TRBD1. The CDR3 has 15 amino acids. Unmatched junction bases numbered 4, after V lost 0 bases and J lost 9 bases. Germline CDR1 reads ENHRY; CDR2 reads SYGVKD. The CDR3 is CAISESGTGGSPLHF. CDR3 in DNA: TGTGCCATCAGTGAGTCTGGAACAGGGGGTTCACCCCTCCACTTT.

The CDR3 DNA is TGTGCCAGCAGTCCGGACATTAACTATGGCTACACCTTC. It is translated as CASSPDINYGYTF. J is TRBJ1-2 and V is TRBV25-1; a possible D gene is TRBD1 (5 bases). Germline CDR1 MGHDK, CDR2 SYGVNS. This CDR3 spans 13 amino acids. Between the trimmed V and J ends, which lost 5 bases and 1 base, there was a span of 8 bases.

CDR3 bases: TGTGCCAGCAGCGCCACAGGGAATCAGCCCCAGCATTTT. It is translated as CASSATGNQPQHF. V is TRBV11-3 and J is TRBJ1-5; the D gene is possibly TRBD1 (6 bases). In germline, CDR1 is SGHNT, CDR2 YENEEA. The CDR3 has 13 amino acids. Trimming stripped 5 bases from V and 4 bases from J, with 9 bases between.

This chain joins TRBV5-1 and TRBJ1-5; TRBD1 aligns across 7 bases. The CDR3 sequence is 15 residues long. Trimming cost V 4 bases and J 3 bases; bases outside gene matches: 7. Germline assignment: CDR1 SGHRS and CDR2 YFSETQ. The DNA of the CDR3 is TGCGCCAGCAGCGCGGGGACAGCCGACAATCAGCCCCAGCATTTT. Translated: CASSAGTADNQPQHF.

The CDR3 is CASSPSSGRTYEQYF. The CDR3 DNA follows: TGTGCCAGCAGCCCCAGTTCAGGTCGAACCTACGAGCAGTACTTC. The rearrangement uses TRBV6-6 and TRBJ2-7; no clear D gene. The germline V gene has CDR1 MNHNY and CDR2 SVGAGI (reference sequence). Trimming cost V 6 bases and J 2 bases, with 17 bases left between them. The CDR3 covers 15 residues.

V is TRBV5-4 and J is TRBJ1-5, with D hard to call. The CDR3 consists of 12 residues. The V end lost 4 bases, the J end lost 5 bases, and 7 bases lay between the germline ends. CDR1 and CDR2 (germline): SGHNT, YYREEE (reference sequence). The chain's CDR3 is CASSLPDQPQHF. As DNA, the CDR3 is TGTGCCAGCAGCCTCCCGGATCAGCCCCAGCATTTT.

The chain carries TRBV7-2 and TRBJ1-5; D not resolved. With 5 bases removed from V and 7 bases from J, the gap between germline ends came to 15 bases. CDR1 is SGHTA and CDR2 is FQGNSA in the germline V gene. The CDR3 extends over 14 amino acids. The CDR3 DNA reads as TGTGCCAGCAGCCTCCCTGGTGACGGGCAGCCCCAGCATTTT. Translation: CASSLPGDGQPQHF. Full variable domain (remainder filled in from reference TRBV7-2 and TRBJ1-5): GAGVSQSPSNKVTEKGKDVELRCDPISGHTALYWYRQSLGQGLEFLIYFQGNSAPDKSGLPSDRFSAERTGGSVSTLTIQRTQQEDSAVYLCASSLPGDGQPQHFGDGTRLSIL.

Concerning this clone: Relative to the germline gene, one junction end is altered; a read error may explain this. The V call is TRBV14, the J call TRBJ1-2; D unresolved. The CDR3 is 15 amino acids. The germline V gene encodes CDR1 SGHDN and CDR2 FVKESK. The CDR3 sequence: CASSYLGGDNYGHTF. The CDR3 nucleotides are TGTGCCAGCAGCTACCTCGGTGGAGACAACTATGGCCACACCTTC.

The chain recombines TRBV28 with TRBJ1-1, with 12 bases that match TRBD1. In germline, CDR1 is MDHEN, CDR2 SYDVKM. The CDR3 is 17 residues long. V trimming: 6 bases; J trimming: 3 bases; junction bases outside the gene matches: 11. CDR3 in amino acids: CASSGEGQGAGYTEAFF. DNA of the CDR3: TGTGCCAGCAGCGGGGAGGGACAGGGGGCGGGATACACTGAAGCTTTCTTT.

CDR3 bases: TGTGCCAGCAGCGCTTCCGGGAGCCCGTCTAATACGCAGTATTTT. Its translation: CASSASGSPSNTQYF. The rearrangement joins TRBV7-2 to TRBJ2-3, with D possibly matching TRBD2 (6 bases). Germline loops: CDR1 SGHTA, CDR2 FQGNSA. The CDR3 has 15 amino acids. Trimming left V 5 bases short and J 7 bases short, with 19 bases between.

The chain recombines TRBV6-1 with TRBJ1-1; D unresolved. CDR1 and CDR2 from the germline V gene are MNHNS and SASEGT. The V end was cut by 8 bases, the J end by 4 bases, with 11 bases between. The CDR3 runs to 12 residues. This CDR3 reads CASRPGSTEAFF. The DNA for the CDR3 is TGTGCCAGCCGTCCGGGGTCCACTGAAGCTTTCTTT.